This T cell receptor (beta chain) originates from a study of cytomegalovirus exposure and HLA in healthy donors. As to this clone: Its antigen is still unknown.

V was cut by 3 bases and J by 11 bases, with 16 bases left in between. CDR3 length: 13 residues. Per germline, CDR1 SGHTA and CDR2 FQGNSA. 13 Jbeta primers and 60 Vbeta primers were used for the PCR. Profiled with immunoSEQ multiplex PCR; TCRdb holds only in-frame clones, not every one. This repertoire comprises about 47,000 clones; its ten largest clones make up about a sixth. General study points: In a later analysis, V- and J-gene trimming of beta chains associated with a DCLRE1C missense variant, replicated independently. The authors considered a cluster of highly shared sequence variants likely to be a sequencing artifact.

The J gene is TRBJ1-1, the V gene TRBV7-2; perhaps TRBD1 as D (6 bases). Input material: PBMCs. The sequence was collected from a male donor in good health and CMV-seronegative. In DNA form, the CDR3 reads TGTGCCAGCAGCTTTTCAGGGGAGGGGGTGGCTTTCTTT. It codes for CASSFSGEGVAFF. Full variable domain (outside the CDR3, taken from reference TRBV7-2 and TRBJ1-1): GAGVSQSPSNKVTEKGKDVELRCDPISGHTALYWYRQSLGQGLEFLIYFQGNSAPDKSGLPSDRFSAERTGGSVSTLTIQRTQQEDSAVYLCASSFSGEGVAFFGQGTRLTVV.